This T cell receptor (beta chain) was retrieved from a study of T-cell reconstitution after alpha-beta-depleted transplantation in children. Study-level points and caveats: Alpha-beta T cells present about two months after transplant were reported to originate from several hundred expanded graft clones. After transplant, high TCRbeta diversity at day 60 in some patients arose from surviving recipient T cells and thymic progenitors. T-cell counts and diversity were attributed mostly to newly produced T cells one year after transplant.

This clonotype was observed a few times. Its antigen is as yet unknown. This CDR3 region has 13 residues. V shed 2 bases and J shed 8 bases, with 12 bases lying between them. CDR1 is SEHNR, CDR2 FQNEAQ, per germline (reference sequence). Unique molecular identifiers were used to barcode this TCRbeta library. TCRdb reprocessed the PCR reads with MiXCR, giving one entry per CDR3 protein. The sample includes 550,000 to 800,000 distinct CDR3 sequences, roughly 14% of them seen just once. This sequence originates from a girl aged 2 to 9 with congenital amegakaryocytic thrombocytopenia, due to receive a stem cell transplant. The chain joins TRBV7-9 to TRBJ1-2, with a possible D match to TRBD1 (6 bases). Sequenced material: PBMCs, taken before TCRalphabeta/CD19-depleted stem cell transplant. The CDR3 bases are TGTGCCAGCAGCTTAATCGGGGGCGTGGGCTACACCTTC. Its translation: CASSLIGGVGYTF.